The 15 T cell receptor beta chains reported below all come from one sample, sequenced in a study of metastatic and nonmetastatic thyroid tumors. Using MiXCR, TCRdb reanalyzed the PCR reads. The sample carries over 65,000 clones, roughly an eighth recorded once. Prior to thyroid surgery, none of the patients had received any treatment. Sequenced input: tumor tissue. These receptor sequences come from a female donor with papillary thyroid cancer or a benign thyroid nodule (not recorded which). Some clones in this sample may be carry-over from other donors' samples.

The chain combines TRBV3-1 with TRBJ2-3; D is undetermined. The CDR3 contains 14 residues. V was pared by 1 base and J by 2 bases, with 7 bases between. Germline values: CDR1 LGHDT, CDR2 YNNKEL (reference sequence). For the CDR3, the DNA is TGTGCCAGCAGCCAAGGATTTCACACAGATACGCAGTATTTT. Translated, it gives CASSQGFHTDTQYF.

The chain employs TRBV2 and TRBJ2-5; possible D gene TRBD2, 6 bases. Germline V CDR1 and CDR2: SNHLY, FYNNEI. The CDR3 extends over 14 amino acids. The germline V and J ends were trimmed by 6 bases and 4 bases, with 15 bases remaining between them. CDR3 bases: TGTGCCAGCAGCCGGGACCCCGGGGGAGAGACCCAGTACTTC. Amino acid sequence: CASSRDPGGETQYF.

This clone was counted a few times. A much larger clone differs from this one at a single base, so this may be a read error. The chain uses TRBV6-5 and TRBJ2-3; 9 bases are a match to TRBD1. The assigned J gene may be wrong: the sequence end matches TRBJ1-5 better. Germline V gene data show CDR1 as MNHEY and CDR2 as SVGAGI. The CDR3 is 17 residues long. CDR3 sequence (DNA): TGTGCCAGCAGTTACCCTAGGACAGGGGCAGGCTCGGATACGCAGCATTTT. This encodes CASSYPRTGAGSDTQHF.

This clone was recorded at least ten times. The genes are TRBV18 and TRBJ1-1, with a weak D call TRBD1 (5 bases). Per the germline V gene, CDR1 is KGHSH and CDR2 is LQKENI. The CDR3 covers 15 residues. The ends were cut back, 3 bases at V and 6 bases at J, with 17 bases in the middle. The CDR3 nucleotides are TGTGCCAGCTCACCCCGAACTGGGGGGGTCTCTGAAGCTTTCTTT. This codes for CASSPRTGGVSEAFF. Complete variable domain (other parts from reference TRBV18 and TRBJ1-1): NAGVMQNPRHLVRRRGQEARLRCSPMKGHSHVYWYRQLPEEGLKFMVYLQKENIIDESGMPKERFSAEFPKEGPSILRIQQVVRGDSAAYFCASSPRTGGVSEAFFGQGTRLTVV.

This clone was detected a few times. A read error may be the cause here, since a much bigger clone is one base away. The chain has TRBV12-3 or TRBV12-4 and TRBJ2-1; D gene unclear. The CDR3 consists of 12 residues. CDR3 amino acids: CASSTLGNGQFF. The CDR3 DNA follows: TGTGCCAGCAGTACCTTAGGTAATGGGCAGTTCTTC.

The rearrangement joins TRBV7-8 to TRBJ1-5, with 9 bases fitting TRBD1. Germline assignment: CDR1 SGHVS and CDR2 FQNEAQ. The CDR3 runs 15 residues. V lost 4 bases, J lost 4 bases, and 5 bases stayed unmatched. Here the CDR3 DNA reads TGTGCCAGCAGCTCGGGACAGGGCCTTAATCAGCCCCAGCATTTT. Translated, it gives CASSSGQGLNQPQHF. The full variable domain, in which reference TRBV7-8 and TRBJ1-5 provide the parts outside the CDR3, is GAGVSQSPRYKVAKRGQDVALRCDPISGHVSLFWYQQALGQGPEFLTYFQNEAQLDKSGLPSDRFFAERPEGSVSTLKIQRTQQEDSAVYLCASSSGQGLNQPQHFGDGTRLSIL.

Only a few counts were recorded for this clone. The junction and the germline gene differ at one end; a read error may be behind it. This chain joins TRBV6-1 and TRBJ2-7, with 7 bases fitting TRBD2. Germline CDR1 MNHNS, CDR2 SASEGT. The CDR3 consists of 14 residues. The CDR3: CASSRVLAAYDQYF. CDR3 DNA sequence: TGTGCCAGCAGTCGGGTGCTAGCGGCCTACGATCAGTACTTC.

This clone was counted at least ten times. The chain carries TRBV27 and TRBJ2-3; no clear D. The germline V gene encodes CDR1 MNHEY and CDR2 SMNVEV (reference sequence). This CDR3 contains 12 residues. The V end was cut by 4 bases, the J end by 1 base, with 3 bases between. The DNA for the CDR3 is TGTGCCAGCAGTTGGGGCACAGATACGCAGTATTTT. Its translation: CASSWGTDTQYF.

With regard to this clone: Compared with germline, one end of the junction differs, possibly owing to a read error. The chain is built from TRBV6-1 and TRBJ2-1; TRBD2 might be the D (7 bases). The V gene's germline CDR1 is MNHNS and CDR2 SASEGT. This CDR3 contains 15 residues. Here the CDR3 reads CAVAASGEGYNERFF. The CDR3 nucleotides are TGTGCCGTTGCGGCCTCAGGGGAGGGATACAATGAGCGGTTCTTC.

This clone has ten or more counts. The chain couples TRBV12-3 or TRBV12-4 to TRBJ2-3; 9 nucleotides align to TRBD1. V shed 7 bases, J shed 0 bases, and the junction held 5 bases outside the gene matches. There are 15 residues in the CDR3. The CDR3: CASTYGTGSTDTQYF. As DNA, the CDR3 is TGTGCCAGCACCTACGGGACAGGGAGCACAGATACGCAGTATTTT.

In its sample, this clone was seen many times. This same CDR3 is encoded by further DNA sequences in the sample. CDR3: CASSGGGGNQPQHF. The DNA of the CDR3 is TGTGCCAGTAGTGGGGGGGGCGGAAATCAGCCCCAGCATTTT. The chain carries TRBV19 and TRBJ1-5; tentative D call: TRBD1 (6 bases). The CDR3 covers 14 residues. Germline CDR1 reads LNHDA; CDR2 reads SQIVND (reference sequence). V was clipped by 5 bases and J by 4 bases, with 12 bases between them.

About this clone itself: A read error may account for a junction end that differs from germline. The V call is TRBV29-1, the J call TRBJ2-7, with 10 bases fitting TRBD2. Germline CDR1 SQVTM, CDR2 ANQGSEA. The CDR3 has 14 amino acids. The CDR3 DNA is TGCAGCTTTGAAGGGCTAGCGGGAGTTCAAGAGCAGTACTTC. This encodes CSFEGLAGVQEQYF.

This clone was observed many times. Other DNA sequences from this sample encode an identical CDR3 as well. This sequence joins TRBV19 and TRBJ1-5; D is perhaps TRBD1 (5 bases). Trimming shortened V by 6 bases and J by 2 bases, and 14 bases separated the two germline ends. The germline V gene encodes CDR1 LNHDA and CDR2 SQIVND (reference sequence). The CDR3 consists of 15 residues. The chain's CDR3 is CASRAGGMGNQPQHF. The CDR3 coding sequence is TGTGCCAGTAGGGCGGGGGGGATGGGCAATCAGCCCCAGCATTTT.

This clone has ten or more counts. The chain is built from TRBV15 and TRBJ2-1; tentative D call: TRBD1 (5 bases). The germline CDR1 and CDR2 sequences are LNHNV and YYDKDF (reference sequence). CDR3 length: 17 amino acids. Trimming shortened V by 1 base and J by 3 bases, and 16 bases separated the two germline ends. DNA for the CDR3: TGTGCCACCAGCAGAGGGGGTGGCCCCCAGGGCTACAATGAGCAGTTCTTC. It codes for CATSRGGGPQGYNEQFF.

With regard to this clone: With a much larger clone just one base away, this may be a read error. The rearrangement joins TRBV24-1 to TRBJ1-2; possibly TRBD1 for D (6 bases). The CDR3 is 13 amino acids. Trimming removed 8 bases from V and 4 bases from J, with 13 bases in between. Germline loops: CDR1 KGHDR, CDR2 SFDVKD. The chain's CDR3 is CATIRGATYGYTF. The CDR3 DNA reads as TGTGCCACCATCAGGGGAGCCACCTATGGCTACACCTTC.